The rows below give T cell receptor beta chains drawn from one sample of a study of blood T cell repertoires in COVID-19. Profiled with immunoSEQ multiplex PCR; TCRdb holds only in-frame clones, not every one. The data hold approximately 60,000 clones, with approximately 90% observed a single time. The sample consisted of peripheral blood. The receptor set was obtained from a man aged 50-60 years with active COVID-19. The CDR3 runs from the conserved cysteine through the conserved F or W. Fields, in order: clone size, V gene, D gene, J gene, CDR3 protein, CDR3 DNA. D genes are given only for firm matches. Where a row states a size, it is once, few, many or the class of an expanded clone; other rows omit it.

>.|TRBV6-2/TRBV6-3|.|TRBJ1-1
CASSYSRYTEAFF
TGTGCCAGCAGTTACTCGAGGTATACTGAAGCTTTCTTT
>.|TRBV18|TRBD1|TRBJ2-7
CASSPGGQSEQYF
TGTGCCAGCTCACCAGGGGGACAGAGCGAGCAGTACTTC
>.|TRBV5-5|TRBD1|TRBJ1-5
CASSFTGGYNQPQHF
TGTGCCAGCAGCTTTACAGGGGGTTACAATCAGCCCCAGCATTTT
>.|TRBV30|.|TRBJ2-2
CAWSAVHGGELFF
TGTGCCTGGAGTGCAGTACATGGCGGGGAGCTGTTTTTT
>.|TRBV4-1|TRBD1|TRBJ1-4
CASSTQGASEKLFF
TGCGCCAGCAGCACACAGGGGGCAAGTGAAAAACTGTTTTTT
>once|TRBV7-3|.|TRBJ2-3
CASSLSIASRGRGRTDTQYF
TGTGCCAGCAGCTTATCCATCGCGTCCCGGGGCAGGGGCCGCACAGATACGCAGTATTTT
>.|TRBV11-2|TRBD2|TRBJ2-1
CASSPATSQFF
TGTGCCAGCAGCCCGGCGACTAGCCAGTTCTTC
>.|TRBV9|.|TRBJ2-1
CASSAGSASYNEQFF
TGTGCCAGCAGCGCAGGATCGGCGTCCTACAATGAGCAGTTCTTC
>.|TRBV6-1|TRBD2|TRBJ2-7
CASSEGLAGLHYEQYF
TGTGCCAGCAGTGAAGGACTAGCGGGACTCCACTACGAGCAGTACTTC
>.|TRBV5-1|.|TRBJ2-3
CASSLTTAHGDTQYF
TGCGCCAGCAGCCTAACGACAGCCCATGGAGATACGCAGTATTTT
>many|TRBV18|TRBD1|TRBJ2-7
CASSPRGQDYEQYF
TGTGCCAGCTCCCCGAGGGGACAGGACTACGAGCAGTACTTC
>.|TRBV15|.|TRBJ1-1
CATSRDRGDMEAFF
TGTGCCACCAGCAGAGATAGAGGGGACATGGAAGCTTTCTTT
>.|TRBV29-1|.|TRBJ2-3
CSVRAKGNTDTQYF
TGCAGCGTTCGGGCCAAGGGGAACACAGATACGCAGTATTTT
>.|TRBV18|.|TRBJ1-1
CASSPENGNTEAFF
TGTGCCAGCTCACCAGAAAACGGGAACACTGAAGCTTTCTTT
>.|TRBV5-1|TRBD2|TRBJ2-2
CASSLAKSGRNTGELFF
TGCGCCAGCAGCTTGGCTAAAAGCGGGAGGAACACCGGGGAGCTGTTTTTT
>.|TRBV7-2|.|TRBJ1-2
CASSSRRGDNYGYTF
TGTGCCAGCAGCTCCCGGAGGGGTGATAACTATGGCTACACCTTC
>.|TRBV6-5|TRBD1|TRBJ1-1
CASNRGNTEAFF
TGTGCCAGCAACAGGGGGAACACTGAAGCTTTCTTT
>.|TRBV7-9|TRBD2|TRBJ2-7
CASSLAASGRALYEQYF
TGTGCCAGCAGCTTAGCGGCGTCCGGGAGGGCCCTTTACGAGCAGTACTTC
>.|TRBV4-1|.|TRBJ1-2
CASSPGQGKRILLGYTF
TGCGCCAGCAGCCCCGGGCAGGGCAAGAGGATACTTCTTGGCTACACCTTC
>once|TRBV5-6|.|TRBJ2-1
CASSLAQYNEQFF
TGTGCCAGCAGCTTGGCACAGTACAATGAGCAGTTCTTC
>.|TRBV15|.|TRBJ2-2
CATRDSYNTGELFF
TGTGCCACCCGAGACAGTTATAACACCGGGGAGCTGTTTTTT
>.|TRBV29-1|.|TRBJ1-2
CSVVGWAGGYTF
TGCAGCGTTGTCGGCTGGGCAGGCGGCTACACCTTC
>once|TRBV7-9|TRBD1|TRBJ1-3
CASSLAGQGNSGNTIYF
TGTGCCAGCAGCTTAGCGGGACAGGGCAACTCTGGAAACACCATATATTTT
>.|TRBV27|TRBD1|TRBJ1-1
CASSLQGAETEAFF
TGTGCCAGCAGTTTACAGGGGGCAGAAACTGAAGCTTTCTTT
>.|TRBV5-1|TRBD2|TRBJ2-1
CASSAHLSRLAGVNEQFF
TGCGCCAGCAGCGCCCACCTCTCCAGACTAGCGGGAGTGAATGAGCAGTTCTTC
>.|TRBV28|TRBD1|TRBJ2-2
CASSLSPRTGGYTGELFF
TGTGCCAGCAGTTTATCCCCAAGGACAGGGGGGTACACCGGGGAGCTGTTTTTT
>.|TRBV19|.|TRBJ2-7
CAVSPAVGIYEQYF
TGTGCCGTATCCCCGGCCGTCGGGATTTACGAGCAGTACTTC
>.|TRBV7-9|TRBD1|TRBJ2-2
CASSLALGQGATGELFF
TGTGCCAGCAGCTTAGCGCTCGGACAGGGGGCCACCGGGGAGCTGTTTTTT
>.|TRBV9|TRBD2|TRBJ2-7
CASSVATSFHEQYF
TGTGCCAGCAGCGTAGCGACTAGCTTCCACGAGCAGTACTTC
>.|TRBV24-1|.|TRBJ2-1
CATSDFRDEQFF
TGTGCCACCAGTGATTTTAGAGATGAGCAGTTCTTC
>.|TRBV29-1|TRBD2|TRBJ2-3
CSAFPGTSRSDTQYF
TGCAGCGCATTCCCCGGGACTAGCCGGTCAGATACGCAGTATTTT
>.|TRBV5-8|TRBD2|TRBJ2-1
CASSWTSGRADEQFF
TGTGCCAGCAGCTGGACTAGCGGGAGGGCCGATGAGCAGTTCTTC
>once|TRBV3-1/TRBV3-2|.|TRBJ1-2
CASRRGGDGYTF
TGTGCCAGCAGACGGGGTGGGGATGGCTACACCTTC
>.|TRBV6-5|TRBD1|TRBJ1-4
CASSWDSREKLFF
TGTGCCAGCAGCTGGGACAGCCGGGAAAAACTGTTTTTT
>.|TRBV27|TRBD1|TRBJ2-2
CASSRQGRTTGELFF
TGTGCCAGCAGTCGACAGGGGAGGACCACCGGGGAGCTGTTTTTT
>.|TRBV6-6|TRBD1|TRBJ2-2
CASILTGKVGELFF
TGTGCCAGCATTTTGACAGGGAAAGTAGGGGAGCTGTTTTTT
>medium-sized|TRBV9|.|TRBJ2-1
CASSGLQPRQGYGHNEQFF
TGTGCCAGCAGCGGCCTACAGCCTAGGCAGGGGTATGGGCACAATGAGCAGTTCTTC
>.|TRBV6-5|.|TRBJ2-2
CASSRGTGELFF
TGTGCCAGCAGCCGAGGCACCGGGGAGCTGTTTTTT
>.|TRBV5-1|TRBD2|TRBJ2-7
CASSYNLLAETYEQYF
TGCGCCAGCAGCTACAACCTCCTAGCGGAAACCTACGAGCAGTACTTC
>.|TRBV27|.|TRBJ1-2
CASSPGGAAYGYTF
TGTGCCAGCAGCCCAGGCGGGGCGGCCTATGGCTACACCTTC
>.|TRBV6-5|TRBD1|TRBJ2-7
CASSRDRRYEQYF
TGTGCCAGCAGTCGGGACAGGCGCTACGAGCAGTACTTC
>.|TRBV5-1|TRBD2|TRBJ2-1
CASSFSGGGEQFF
TGCGCCAGCAGCTTTAGCGGGGGGGGTGAGCAGTTCTTC
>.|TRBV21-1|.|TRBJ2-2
CASSPPRVSNTGELFF
TGTGCCAGCAGCCCACCCAGGGTATCGAACACCGGGGAGCTGTTTTTT
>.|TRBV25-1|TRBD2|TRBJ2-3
CASRGVLAGGDTQYF
TGTGCCAGCAGGGGGGTACTAGCGGGAGGGGATACGCAGTATTTT
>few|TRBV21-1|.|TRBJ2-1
CASSKGGLAGVSEQFF
TGTGCCAGCAGCAAAGGGGGACTAGCGGGAGTCAGTGAGCAGTTCTTC
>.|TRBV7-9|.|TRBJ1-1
CASSLSGGNTEAFF
TGTGCCAGCAGCTTATCTGGCGGGAACACTGAAGCTTTCTTT
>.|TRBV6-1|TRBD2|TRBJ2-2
CASSEAELATENTGELFF
TGTGCCAGCAGTGAAGCGGAACTAGCGACGGAGAACACCGGGGAGCTGTTTTTT
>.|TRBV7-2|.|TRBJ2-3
CASSLAPTSDTQYF
TGTGCCAGCAGCTTAGCGCCTACCTCAGATACGCAGTATTTT